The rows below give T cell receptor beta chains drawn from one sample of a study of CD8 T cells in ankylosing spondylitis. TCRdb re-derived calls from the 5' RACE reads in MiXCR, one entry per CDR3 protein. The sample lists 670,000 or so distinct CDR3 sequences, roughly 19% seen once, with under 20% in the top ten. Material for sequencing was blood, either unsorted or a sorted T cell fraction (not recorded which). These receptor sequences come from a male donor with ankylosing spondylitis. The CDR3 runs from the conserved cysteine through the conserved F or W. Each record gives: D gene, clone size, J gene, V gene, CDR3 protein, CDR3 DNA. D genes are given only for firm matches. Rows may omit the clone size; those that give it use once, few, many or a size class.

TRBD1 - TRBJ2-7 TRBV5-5 CASSFRDRATSYEQYF TGTGCCAGCAGCTTCCGGGACAGGGCCACCTCCTACGAGCAGTACTTC
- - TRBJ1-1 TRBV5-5 CASSSDRDGMEAFF TGTGCCAGCAGCTCGGACCGGGACGGCATGGAGGCTTTCTTT
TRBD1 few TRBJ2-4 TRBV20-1 CSARDPRGTELAKNIQYF TGCAGTGCTAGAGATCCTAGGGGGACAGAGCTAGCCAAAAACATTCAGTACTTC
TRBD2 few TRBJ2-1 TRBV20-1 CSARDGTSGADEQFF TGCAGTGCTAGAGACGGGACTAGCGGGGCTGATGAGCAGTTCTTC
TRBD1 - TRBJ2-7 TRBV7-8 CASSLPATGVLPNEQYF TGTGCCAGCAGCTTACCGGCGACAGGGGTTCTTCCCAACGAGCAGTACTTC
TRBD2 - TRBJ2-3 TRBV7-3 CASSSYRLAGEGTDTQYF TGTGCCAGCAGCTCGTATCGACTAGCGGGAGAGGGCACAGATACGCAGTATTTT
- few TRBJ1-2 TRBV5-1 CASSLPRAVSTNYGYTF TGCGCCAGCAGCTTGCCCCGGGCCGTTTCTACTAACTATGGCTACACCTTC
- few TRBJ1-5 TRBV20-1 CSALEARQGGSSNQPQHF TGCAGTGCTCTAGAGGCCCGGCAGGGAGGGTCTAGCAATCAGCCCCAGCATTTT
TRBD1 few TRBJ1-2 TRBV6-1 CASSRDRDHGYTF TGTGCCAGCAGTCGGGACAGGGACCATGGCTACACCTTC
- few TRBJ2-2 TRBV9 CASSASYTGELFF TGTGCCAGCAGTGCCTCCTACACCGGGGAGCTGTTTTTT
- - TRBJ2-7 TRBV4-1 CASSQGETMSSYEQYF TGCGCCAGCAGCCAGGGGGAGACCATGAGCTCCTACGAGCAGTACTTC
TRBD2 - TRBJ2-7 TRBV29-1 CSVQSGGPEQYF TGCAGCGTTCAGTCGGGGGGGCCCGAGCAGTACTTC
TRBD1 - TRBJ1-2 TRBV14 CASSRGRTGDFYGYTF TGTGCCAGCAGCCGCGGTAGGACAGGAGATTTCTATGGCTACACCTTC
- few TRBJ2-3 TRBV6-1 CASGTHWDTQYF TGTGCCAGCGGGACCCACTGGGATACGCAGTATTTT
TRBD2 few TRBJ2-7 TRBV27 CASTQSLTSGYYEQYF TGTGCCAGCACCCAGTCCCTAACTAGCGGTTACTACGAGCAGTACTTC
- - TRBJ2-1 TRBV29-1 CSVEVVGQLSSYNEQFF TGCAGCGTTGAAGTGGTCGGACAGTTGAGCTCCTACAATGAGCAGTTCTTC
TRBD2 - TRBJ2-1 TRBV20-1 CSARRLAGVGEQFF TGCAGTGCTAGGCGCCTAGCGGGAGTTGGTGAGCAGTTCTTC
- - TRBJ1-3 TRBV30 CAWMRFGSDTVYF TGTGCCTGGATGAGGTTCGGATCGGACACCGTATATTTT
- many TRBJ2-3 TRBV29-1 CSVGQERLTDTQYF TGCAGCGTTGGTCAGGAACGACTCACAGATACGCAGTATTTT
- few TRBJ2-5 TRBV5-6 CASSWESQETQYF TGTGCCAGCAGCTGGGAATCCCAAGAGACCCAGTACTTC
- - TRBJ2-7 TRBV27 CASSSTSGLRVYEQYF TGTGCCAGCAGTTCAACCTCCGGACTCAGGGTCTACGAGCAGTACTTC
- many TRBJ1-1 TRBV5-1 CASSFSRDEAFF TGCGCCAGCAGCTTTTCAAGGGATGAAGCTTTCTTT
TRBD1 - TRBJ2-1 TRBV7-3 CASSHGQGLDNEQFF TGTGCCAGCAGCCATGGACAGGGGCTAGACAATGAGCAGTTCTTC
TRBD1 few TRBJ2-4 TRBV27 CASSGGQGGLAKNIQYF TGTGCCAGCAGTGGGGGACAGGGCGGACTAGCCAAAAACATTCAGTACTTC
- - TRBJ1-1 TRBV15 CATSREQGNTEAFF TGTGCCACCAGCAGAGAGCAGGGTAACACTGAAGCTTTCTTT
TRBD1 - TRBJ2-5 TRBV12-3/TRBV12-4 CASTGTGGETQYF TGTGCCAGCACTGGGACAGGTGGGGAGACCCAGTACTTC
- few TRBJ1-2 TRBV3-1 CASSQKGTWYGYTF TGTGCCAGCAGCCAAAAAGGGACTTGGTATGGCTACACCTTC
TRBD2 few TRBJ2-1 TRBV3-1 CASSHLLAGGYNEQFF TGTGCCAGCAGCCATTTACTAGCGGGGGGATACAATGAGCAGTTCTTC
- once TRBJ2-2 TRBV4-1 CASSQGSQDYTGELFF TGCGCCAGCAGCCAAGGTTCACAGGATTACACCGGGGAGCTGTTTTTT
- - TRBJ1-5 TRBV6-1 CASQEMMSYQPQHF TGTGCCAGTCAGGAGATGATGAGTTACCAGCCCCAGCATTTT
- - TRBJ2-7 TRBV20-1 CSATGTLNYEQYF TGCAGTGCTACCGGGACACTTAATTACGAGCAGTACTTC
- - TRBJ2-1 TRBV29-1 CSVLGVGEQFF TGCAGCGTTTTGGGGGTGGGTGAGCAGTTCTTC
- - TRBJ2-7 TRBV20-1 CSAREDGKGDYEQYF TGCAGTGCTAGAGAGGACGGGAAAGGGGACTACGAGCAGTACTTC
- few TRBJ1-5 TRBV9 CASSVGGSNQPQHF TGTGCCAGCAGTGTTGGGGGTAGCAATCAGCCCCAGCATTTT
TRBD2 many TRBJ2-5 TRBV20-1 CSAAGTSGGAGETQYF TGCAGTGCTGCGGGGACTAGCGGGGGGGCAGGGGAGACCCAGTACTTC
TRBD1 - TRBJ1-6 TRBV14 CASSQRGPVYNSPLHF TGTGCCAGCAGCCAGAGGGGGCCAGTCTATAATTCACCCCTCCACTTT
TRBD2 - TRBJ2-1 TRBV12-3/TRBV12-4 CASTSYPGTSGGDNEQFF TGTGCCAGCACCTCCTATCCCGGGACTAGCGGGGGTGACAATGAGCAGTTCTTC
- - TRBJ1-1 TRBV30 CAWSTGQRGAEAFF TGTGCCTGGAGTACAGGACAGCGGGGGGCTGAAGCTTTCTTT
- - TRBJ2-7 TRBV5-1 CASSLEGGSFEQYF TGCGCCAGCAGCTTGGAAGGAGGGAGTTTCGAGCAGTACTTC
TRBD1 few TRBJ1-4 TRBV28 CASSRTGAGTNEKLFF TGTGCCAGCAGTAGAACAGGGGCCGGGACTAATGAAAAACTGTTTTTT
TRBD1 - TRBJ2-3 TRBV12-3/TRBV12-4 CASSSDRAHTDTQYF TGTGCCAGCAGTTCTGACAGGGCCCACACAGATACGCAGTATTTT
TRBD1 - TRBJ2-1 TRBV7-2 CASTRKGAGNEQFF TGTGCCAGTACACGCAAGGGGGCTGGCAATGAGCAGTTCTTC
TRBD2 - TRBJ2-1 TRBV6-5 CASSYGTSPYNEQFF TGTGCCAGCAGTTACGGGACTAGCCCATACAATGAGCAGTTCTTC
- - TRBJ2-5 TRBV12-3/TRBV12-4 CASSPSGGGASETQYF TGTGCCAGCAGTCCGAGCGGTGGGGGGGCCTCCGAGACCCAGTACTTC
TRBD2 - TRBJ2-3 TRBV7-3 CASSPIAGVADTQYF TGTGCCAGCAGCCCAATAGCGGGAGTCGCAGATACGCAGTATTTT